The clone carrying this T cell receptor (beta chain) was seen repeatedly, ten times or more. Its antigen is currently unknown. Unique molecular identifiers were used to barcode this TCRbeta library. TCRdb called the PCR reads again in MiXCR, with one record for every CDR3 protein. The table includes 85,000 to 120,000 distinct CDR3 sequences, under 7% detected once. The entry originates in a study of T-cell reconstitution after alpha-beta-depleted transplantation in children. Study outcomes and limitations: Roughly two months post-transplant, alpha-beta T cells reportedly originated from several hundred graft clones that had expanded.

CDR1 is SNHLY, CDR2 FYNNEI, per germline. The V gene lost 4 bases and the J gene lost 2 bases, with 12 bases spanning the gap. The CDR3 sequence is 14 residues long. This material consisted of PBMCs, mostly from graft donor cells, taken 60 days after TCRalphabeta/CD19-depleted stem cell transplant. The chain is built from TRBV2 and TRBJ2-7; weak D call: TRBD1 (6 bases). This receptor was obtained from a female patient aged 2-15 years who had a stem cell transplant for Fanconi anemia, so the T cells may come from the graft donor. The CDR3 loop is CASSVERGTYEQYF. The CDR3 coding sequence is TGTGCCAGCAGTGTGGAAAGGGGGACCTACGAGCAGTACTTC.